This T cell receptor (beta chain) was captured by sequencing in a study of T cells in Graves' hyperthyroidism and ophthalmopathy. The V gene lost 7 bases and the J gene lost 1 base, with 12 bases spanning the gap. The CDR3 contains 14 residues. Germline loops: CDR1 KGHDR, CDR2 SFDVKD. There were TCR beta CDR3 regions amplified from RNA transcripts. The HTBI set primed first-round TCR CDR3 RT-PCR. Each CDR3 protein gets one entry after TCRdb re-called the multiplex PCR reads with MiXCR. The table includes 350,000 to 400,000 distinct CDR3 sequences, under 15% detected once. Sequenced: blood. This clonotype was obtained from a woman in her 30s with Graves' hyperthyroidism. The chain is built from TRBV24-1 and TRBJ2-5; TRBD1 is a possible D gene (6 bases). The CDR3 reads CATSGTRSQETQYF. The CDR3, as DNA: TGTGCCACCAGCGGGACACGTTCCCAAGAGACCCAGTACTTC.